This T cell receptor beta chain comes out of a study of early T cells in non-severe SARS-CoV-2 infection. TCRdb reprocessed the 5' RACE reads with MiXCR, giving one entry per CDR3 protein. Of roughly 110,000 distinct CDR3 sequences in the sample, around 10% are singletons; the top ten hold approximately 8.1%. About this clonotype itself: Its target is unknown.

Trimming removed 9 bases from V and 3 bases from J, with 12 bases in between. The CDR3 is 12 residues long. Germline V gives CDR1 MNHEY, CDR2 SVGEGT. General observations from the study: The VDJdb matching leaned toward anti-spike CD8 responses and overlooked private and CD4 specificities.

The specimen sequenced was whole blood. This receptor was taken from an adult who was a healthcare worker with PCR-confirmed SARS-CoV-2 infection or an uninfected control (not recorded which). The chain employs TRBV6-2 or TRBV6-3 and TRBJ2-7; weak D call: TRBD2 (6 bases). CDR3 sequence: CASRENNYEQYF. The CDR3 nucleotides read TGTGCCAGTCGGGAGAATAACTACGAGCAGTACTTC.